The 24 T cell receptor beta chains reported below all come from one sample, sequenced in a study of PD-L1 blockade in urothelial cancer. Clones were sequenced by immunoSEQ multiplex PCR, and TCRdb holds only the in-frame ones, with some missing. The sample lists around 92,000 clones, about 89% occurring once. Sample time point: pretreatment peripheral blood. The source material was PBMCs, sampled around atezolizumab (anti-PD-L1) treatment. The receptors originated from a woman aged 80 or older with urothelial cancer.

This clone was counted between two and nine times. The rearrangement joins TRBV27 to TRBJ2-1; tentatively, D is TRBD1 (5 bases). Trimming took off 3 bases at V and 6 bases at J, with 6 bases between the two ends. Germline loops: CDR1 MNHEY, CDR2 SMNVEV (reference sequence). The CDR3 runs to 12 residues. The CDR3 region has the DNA TGTGCCAGCAGTTTCCAGGGCAATGAGCAGTTCTTC. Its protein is CASSFQGNEQFF.

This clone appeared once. CDR3 protein: CATSREGARSYEQYF. The CDR3 bases are TGTGCCACCAGCAGAGAAGGGGCGCGGTCCTACGAGCAGTACTTC. This rearrangement joins TRBV15 to TRBJ2-7; D is perhaps TRBD1 (5 bases). This CDR3 spans 15 amino acids. Germline CDR1 is LNHNV and CDR2 is YYDKDF (reference sequence). The ends were cut back, 0 bases at V and 1 base at J, with 10 bases in the middle.

The CDR3 DNA follows: TGTGCCAGCAGCCCAACGGCGTCTAGTGAAAAACTGTTTTTT. As protein: CASSPTASSEKLFF. The chain recombines TRBV9 with TRBJ1-4; D not resolved. In germline, CDR1 is SGDLS, CDR2 YYNGEE. Trimming stripped 4 bases from V and 7 bases from J, with 14 bases between. The CDR3 has 14 residues.

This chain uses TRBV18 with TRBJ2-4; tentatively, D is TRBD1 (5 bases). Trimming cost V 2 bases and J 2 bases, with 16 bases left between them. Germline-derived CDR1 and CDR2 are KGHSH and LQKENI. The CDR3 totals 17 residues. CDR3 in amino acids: CASSPTRGAETKNIQYF. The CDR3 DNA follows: TGTGCCAGCTCACCAACGCGTGGGGCGGAGACCAAAAACATTCAGTACTTC.

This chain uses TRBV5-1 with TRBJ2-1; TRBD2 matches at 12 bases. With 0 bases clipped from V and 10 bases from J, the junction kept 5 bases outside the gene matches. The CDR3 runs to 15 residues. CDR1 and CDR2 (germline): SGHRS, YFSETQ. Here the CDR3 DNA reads TGCGCCAGCAGCTTGGAACTAGCGGGGGGCAGGGAGCAGTTCTTC. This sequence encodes CASSLELAGGREQFF.

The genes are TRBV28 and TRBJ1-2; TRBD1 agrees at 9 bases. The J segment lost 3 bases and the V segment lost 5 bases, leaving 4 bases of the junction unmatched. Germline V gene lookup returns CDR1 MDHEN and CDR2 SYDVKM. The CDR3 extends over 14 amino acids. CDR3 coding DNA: TGTGCCAGCAGTAGCGGACAGGGGTACTATGGCTACACCTTC. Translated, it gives CASSSGQGYYGYTF.

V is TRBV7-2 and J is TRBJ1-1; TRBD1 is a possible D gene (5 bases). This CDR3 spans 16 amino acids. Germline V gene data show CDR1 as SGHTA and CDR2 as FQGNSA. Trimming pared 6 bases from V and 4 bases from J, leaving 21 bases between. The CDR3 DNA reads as TGTGCCAGCAGTTATCGACGGGGACTCCAAACCACTGAAGCTTTCTTT. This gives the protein CASSYRRGLQTTEAFF.

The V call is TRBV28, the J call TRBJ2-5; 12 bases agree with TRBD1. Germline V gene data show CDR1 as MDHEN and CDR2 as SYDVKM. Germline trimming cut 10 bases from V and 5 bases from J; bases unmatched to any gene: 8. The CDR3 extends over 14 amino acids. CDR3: CATAWGQGAETQYF. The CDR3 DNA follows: TGTGCCACCGCCTGGGGACAGGGGGCCGAGACCCAGTACTTC.

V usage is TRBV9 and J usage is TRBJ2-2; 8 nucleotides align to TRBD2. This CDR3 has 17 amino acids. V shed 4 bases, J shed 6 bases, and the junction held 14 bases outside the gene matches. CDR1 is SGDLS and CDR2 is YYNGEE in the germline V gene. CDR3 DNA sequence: TGTGCCAGCAGCCCCGCCCCGGACGGGAGGGCCGCCGGGGAGCTGTTTTTT. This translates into CASSPAPDGRAAGELFF.

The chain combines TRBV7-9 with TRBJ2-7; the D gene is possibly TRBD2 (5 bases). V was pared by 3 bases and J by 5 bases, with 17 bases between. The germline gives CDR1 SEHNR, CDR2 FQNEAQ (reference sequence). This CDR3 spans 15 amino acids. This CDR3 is CASSFEGTATDEQYF. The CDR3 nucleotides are TGTGCCAGCAGCTTCGAGGGTACAGCGACCGACGAGCAGTACTTC.

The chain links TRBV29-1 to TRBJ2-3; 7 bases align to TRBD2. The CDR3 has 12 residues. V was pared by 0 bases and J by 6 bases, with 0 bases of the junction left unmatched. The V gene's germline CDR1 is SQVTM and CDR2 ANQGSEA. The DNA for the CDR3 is TGCAGCGTTGAAGAACTAGCGGATACGCAGTATTTT. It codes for CSVEELADTQYF.

The CDR3 spells CASSLEGQGPYEQYF. CDR3 nucleotide sequence: TGTGCCAGCAGCTTAGAGGGACAGGGGCCCTACGAGCAGTACTTC. The chain carries TRBV7-9 and TRBJ2-7; 10 positions agree with TRBD1. CDR1 is SEHNR and CDR2 is FQNEAQ in the germline V gene (reference sequence). The CDR3 length is 15 residues. V dropped 1 base and J dropped 2; count of bases not matched to a gene: 2.

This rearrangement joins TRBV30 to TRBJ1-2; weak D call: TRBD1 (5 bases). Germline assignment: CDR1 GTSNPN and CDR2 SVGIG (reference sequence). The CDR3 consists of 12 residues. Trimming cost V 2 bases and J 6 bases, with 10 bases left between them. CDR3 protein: CAWSQGGDGYTF. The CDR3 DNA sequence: TGTGCCTGGAGTCAGGGTGGGGATGGCTACACCTTC.

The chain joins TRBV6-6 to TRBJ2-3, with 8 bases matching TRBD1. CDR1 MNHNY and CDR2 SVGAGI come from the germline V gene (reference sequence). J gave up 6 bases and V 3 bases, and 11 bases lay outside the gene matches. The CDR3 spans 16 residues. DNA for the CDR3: TGTGCCAGCAGTTATAGGGGACAGGCGATGGGGGATACGCAGTATTTT. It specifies CASSYRGQAMGDTQYF.

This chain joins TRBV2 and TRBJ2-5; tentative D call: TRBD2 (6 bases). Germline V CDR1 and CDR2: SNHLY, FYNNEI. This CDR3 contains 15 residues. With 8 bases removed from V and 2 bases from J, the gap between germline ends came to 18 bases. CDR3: CASGADRGDQETQYF. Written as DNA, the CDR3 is TGTGCCAGCGGGGCGGATCGCGGGGATCAAGAGACCCAGTACTTC. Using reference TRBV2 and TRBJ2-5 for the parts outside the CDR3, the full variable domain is EPEVTQTPSHQVTQMGQEVILRCVPISNHLYFYWYRQILGQKVEFLVSFYNNEISEKSEIFDDQFSVERPDGSNFTLKIRSTKLEDSAMYFCASGADRGDQETQYFGPGTRLLVL.

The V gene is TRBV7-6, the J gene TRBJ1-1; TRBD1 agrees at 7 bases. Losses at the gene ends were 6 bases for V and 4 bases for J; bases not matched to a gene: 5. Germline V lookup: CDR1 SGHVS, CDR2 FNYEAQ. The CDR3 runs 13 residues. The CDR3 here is CASSPGTATEAFF. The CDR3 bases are TGTGCCAGCAGTCCCGGGACAGCCACTGAAGCTTTCTTT.

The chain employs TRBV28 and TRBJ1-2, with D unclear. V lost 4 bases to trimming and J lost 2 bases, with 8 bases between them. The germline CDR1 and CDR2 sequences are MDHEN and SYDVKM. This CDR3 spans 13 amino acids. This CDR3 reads CASSSAGNYGYTF. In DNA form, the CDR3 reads TGTGCCAGCAGTTCTGCGGGGAACTATGGCTACACCTTC.

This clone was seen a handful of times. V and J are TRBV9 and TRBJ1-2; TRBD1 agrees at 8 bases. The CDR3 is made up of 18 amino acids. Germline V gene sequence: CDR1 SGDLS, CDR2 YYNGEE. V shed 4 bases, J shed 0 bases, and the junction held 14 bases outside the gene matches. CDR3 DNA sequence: TGTGCCAGCAGCACCGCCTCGGGACAGGCGTCCCCTAACTATGGCTACACCTTC. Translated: CASSTASGQASPNYGYTF.

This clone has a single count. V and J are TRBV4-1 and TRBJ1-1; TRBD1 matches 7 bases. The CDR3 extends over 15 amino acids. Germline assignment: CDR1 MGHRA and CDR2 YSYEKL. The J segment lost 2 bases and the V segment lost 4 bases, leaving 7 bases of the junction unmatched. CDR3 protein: CASSRGQVINTEAFF. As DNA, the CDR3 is TGCGCCAGCAGCCGTGGACAGGTCATAAACACTGAAGCTTTCTTT.

DNA of the CDR3: TGTGCCAGCAGGGCGGACAGGGTCGGGGGAAAACTGTTTTTT. It encodes CASRADRVGGKLFF. This rearrangement joins TRBV28 to TRBJ1-4; 8 bases align to TRBD1. Germline-derived CDR1 and CDR2 are MDHEN and SYDVKM. The length of the CDR3 is 14 residues. V shed 6 bases and J 10 bases; nucleotides not matched to a gene: 10.

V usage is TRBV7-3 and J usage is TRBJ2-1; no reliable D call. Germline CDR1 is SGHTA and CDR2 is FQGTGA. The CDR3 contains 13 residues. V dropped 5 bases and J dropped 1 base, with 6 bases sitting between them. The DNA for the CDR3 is TGTGCCAGCAGCCCCGGGTCCTACAATGAGCAGTTCTTC. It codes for CASSPGSYNEQFF.

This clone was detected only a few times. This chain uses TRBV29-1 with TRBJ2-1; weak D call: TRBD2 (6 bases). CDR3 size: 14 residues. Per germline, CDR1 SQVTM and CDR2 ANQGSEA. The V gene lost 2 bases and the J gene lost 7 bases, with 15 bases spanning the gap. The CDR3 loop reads CSVEPAGHVNEQFF. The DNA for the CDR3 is TGCAGCGTTGAACCAGCGGGTCATGTAAATGAGCAGTTCTTC.

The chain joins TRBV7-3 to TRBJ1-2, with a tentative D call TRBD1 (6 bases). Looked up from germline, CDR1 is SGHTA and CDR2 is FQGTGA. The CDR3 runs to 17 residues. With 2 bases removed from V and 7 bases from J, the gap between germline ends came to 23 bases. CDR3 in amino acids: CASSLLGHFSPSSGYTF. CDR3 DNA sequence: TGTGCCAGCAGCTTACTGGGACACTTCTCCCCCTCTAGTGGCTACACCTTC.

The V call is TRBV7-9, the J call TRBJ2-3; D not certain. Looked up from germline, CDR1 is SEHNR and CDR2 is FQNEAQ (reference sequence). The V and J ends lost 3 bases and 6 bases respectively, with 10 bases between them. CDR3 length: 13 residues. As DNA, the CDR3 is TGTGCCAGCAGCTTTGAGAGTTCTGATACGCAGTATTTT. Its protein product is CASSFESSDTQYF.